One and the same sample provided the 23 T cell receptor beta chains below, sequenced in a study of Ad26.COV2.S vaccination and SARS-CoV-2 variants. Sample treatment: over 15 received Ad26.COV2.S at low or high dose, single or two shots; a few received placebo; per-sample allocation not given. Samples were taken on day 63 after the first vaccine or placebo injection. The method was immunoSEQ multiplex PCR; TCRdb's version includes in-frame clones alone and lacks a portion of them. The table has over 400,000 clones, approximately 92% seen once; the top ten hold over 2.5%. The material was peripheral blood, obtained in a trial of Ad26.COV2.S vaccine versus placebo. The receptors were sampled from a person between 18 and 65 years old who received the Ad26.COV2.S COVID-19 vaccine or a placebo.

J is TRBJ2-6 and V is TRBV9; D not resolved. The CDR3 has 16 residues. V was pared by 0 bases and J by 0 bases, with 7 bases between. Germline-derived CDR1 and CDR2 are SGDLS and YYNGEE. The CDR3 here is CASSVDPFSGANVLTF. CDR3 nucleotides: TGTGCCAGCAGCGTAGATCCGTTCTCTGGGGCCAACGTCCTGACTTTC. Looking up the rest from reference TRBV9 and TRBJ2-6 gives the full variable domain: DSGVTQTPKHLITATGQRVTLRCSPRSGDLSVYWYQQSLDQGLQFLIQYYNGEERAKGNILERFSAQQFPDLHSELNLSSLELGDSALYFCASSVDPFSGANVLTFGAGSRLTVL.

The gene calls are TRBV6-2 or TRBV6-3 and TRBJ2-1; 10 positions match TRBD2. CDR1 is MNHEY, CDR2 SVGEGT, per germline. V lost 3 bases and J lost 3; bases outside the gene matches: 5. This CDR3 spans 16 amino acids. The CDR3 sequence is CASSYLRTSGYNEQFF. The CDR3 bases are TGTGCCAGCAGTTATCTTCGGACTAGCGGCTACAATGAGCAGTTCTTC.

The V call is TRBV13, the J call TRBJ2-7; unclear D gene. The CDR3 has 13 residues. Germline V gives CDR1 PRHDT, CDR2 FYEKMQ (reference sequence). V lost 5 bases to trimming and J lost 0 bases, with 8 bases between them. CDR3 sequence: CASSTTDSYEQYF. CDR3 nucleotide sequence: TGTGCCAGCAGCACCACAGACTCCTACGAGCAGTACTTC.

This sequence joins TRBV7-2 and TRBJ2-5; possible D gene TRBD1, 6 bases. The germline V gene encodes CDR1 SGHTA and CDR2 FQGNSA. Between the trimmed V and J ends, which lost 5 bases and 5 bases, there was a span of 21 bases. This CDR3 is built from 16 residues. In nucleotides, the CDR3 is TGTGCCAGCAGCAGCCCCCCGGGACACAGGAGGGAGACCCAGTACTTC. It encodes CASSSPPGHRRETQYF.

This rearrangement joins TRBV5-4 to TRBJ1-2; TRBD1 matches 10 bases. Germline V gives CDR1 SGHNT, CDR2 YYREEE (reference sequence). This CDR3 contains 15 residues. V was pared by 5 bases and J by 6 bases, with 10 bases of the junction left unmatched. CDR3 in amino acids: CASSTRRQGAHGYTF. The CDR3 nucleotides are TGTGCCAGCAGTACCCGGAGACAGGGGGCGCATGGCTACACCTTC.

The CDR3 DNA is TGTGCCAGCAGCCAAAAACATTTGCGACTAGCTGTGCGGGAGCAGTTCTTC. This sequence encodes CASSQKHLRLAVREQFF. The chain recombines TRBV3-1 (or the pseudogene TRBV3-2) with TRBJ2-1, with 7 bases matching TRBD2. CDR3 length equals 17 residues. Trimming took 2 bases from V and 10 from J; bases not matched to a gene: 17. Germline V lookup: CDR1 LGHDT, CDR2 YNNKEL (reference sequence).

The J gene is TRBJ1-2, the V gene TRBV28, with D maybe TRBD1 (6 bases). CDR1 and CDR2 (germline): MDHEN, SYDVKM. Between the trimmed V and J ends, which lost 6 bases and 4 bases, there was a span of 9 bases. The length of the CDR3 is 12 residues. CDR3 amino acids: CASSQGPYGYTF. In DNA, the CDR3 is TGTGCCAGCAGCCAGGGGCCCTATGGCTACACCTTC.

This chain uses TRBV29-1 with TRBJ2-7, with D maybe TRBD1 (5 bases). V lost 4 bases and J lost 3, with 10 bases in between. Germline assignment: CDR1 SQVTM and CDR2 ANQGSEA. There are 12 residues in the CDR3. CDR3 coding DNA: TGCAGCGTTGTGCGTCAGGGCTACGAGCAGTACTTC. This encodes CSVVRQGYEQYF.

The genes are TRBV5-6 and TRBJ2-2; D perhaps matches TRBD1 (6 bases). V lost 3 bases, J lost 5 bases, and 17 bases lay in between. The CDR3 consists of 16 residues. Per germline, CDR1 SGHDT and CDR2 YYEEEE. CDR3 residues: CASSSWVTGLTGELFF. The CDR3 coding sequence is TGTGCCAGCAGCTCCTGGGTGACAGGTTTAACCGGGGAGCTGTTTTTT.

This clone was seen just once. The chain has TRBV18 and TRBJ2-5, with TRBD1 matching over 8 bases. Germline values: CDR1 KGHSH, CDR2 LQKENI. V lost 3 bases, J lost 4 bases, and 7 bases stayed unmatched. The CDR3 runs to 15 residues. The CDR3 spells CASSPDRGVLETQYF. The CDR3 bases are TGTGCCAGCTCACCTGACAGGGGAGTGTTAGAGACCCAGTACTTC.

About this clone: The sample contains more than one DNA sequence encoding this CDR3. The chain is built from TRBV7-2 and TRBJ2-3; the D is unclear. The germline gives CDR1 SGHTA, CDR2 FQGNSA. This CDR3 comprises 14 residues. V lost 1 base, J lost 0 bases, and 5 bases lay in between. The CDR3 here is CASSLGPSTDTQYF. CDR3 bases: TGTGCCAGCAGCTTAGGACCTAGCACAGATACGCAGTATTTT.

The gene calls are TRBV7-2 and TRBJ1-1; possibly TRBD1 for D (6 bases). The CDR3 runs to 15 residues. Trimming cost V 3 bases and J 1 base, with 12 bases left between them. Germline loops: CDR1 SGHTA, CDR2 FQGNSA. The DNA of the CDR3 is TGTGCCAGCAGCTTCCGAGGGGGGAGGAACACTGAAGCTTTCTTT. Protein product: CASSFRGGRNTEAFF.

This clone was seen only once. The chain uses TRBV7-6 and TRBJ1-2, with 7 bases lining up with TRBD1. The CDR3 has 15 residues. J was trimmed by 8 bases and V by 5 bases; bases with no gene match: 14. The germline V gene has CDR1 SGHVS and CDR2 FNYEAQ. In DNA form, the CDR3 reads TGTGCCAGCAGCCCATTAGGGCAGGGGGATCGGGGCTACACCTTC. This gives the protein CASSPLGQGDRGYTF.

Here the CDR3 DNA reads TGTGCCAGCAGTTTTGCAGGTTGGGGTACAGATACGCAGTATTTT. This codes for CASSFAGWGTDTQYF. The chain combines TRBV28 with TRBJ2-3; D unresolved. The CDR3 runs 15 residues. Germline V gives CDR1 MDHEN, CDR2 SYDVKM. The germline V and J ends were trimmed by 3 bases and 3 bases, with 13 bases remaining between them.

V usage is TRBV28 and J usage is TRBJ2-3, with a weak D call TRBD2 (7 bases). The length of the CDR3 is 15 residues. V lost 5 bases, J lost 1 base, and 13 bases lay in between. Per the germline V gene, CDR1 is MDHEN and CDR2 is SYDVKM. The CDR3 here is CASSARGAGTDTQYF. The CDR3 nucleotides read TGTGCCAGCAGTGCCCGGGGGGCTGGCACAGATACGCAGTATTTT.

The V and J genes are TRBV18 and TRBJ2-5, with D unclear. V lost 4 bases to trimming and J lost 0 bases, with 3 bases between them. CDR1 KGHSH and CDR2 LQKENI come from the germline V gene. The CDR3 is made up of 12 amino acids. The CDR3, as DNA: TGTGCCAGCTCACAGAACCAAGAGACCCAGTACTTC. Translated: CASSQNQETQYF. The variable domain in full, with the rest retrieved from reference TRBV18 and TRBJ2-5, is NAGVMQNPRHLVRRRGQEARLRCSPMKGHSHVYWYRQLPEEGLKFMVYLQKENIIDESGMPKERFSAEFPKEGPSILRIQQVVRGDSAAYFCASSQNQETQYFGPGTRLLVL.

This rearrangement joins TRBV18 to TRBJ2-4; 8 bases are a match to TRBD1. CDR1 and CDR2 from the germline V gene are KGHSH and LQKENI. Trimming at V came to 3 bases and at J to 1 base, leaving 11 bases not matched to a gene. The CDR3 is made up of 18 amino acids. CDR3 nucleotide sequence: TGTGCCAGCTCACCTCTGGCCCCAGGGGGCTCCGCCAAAAACATTCAGTACTTC. This encodes CASSPLAPGGSAKNIQYF.

Notes on this clone: This same CDR3 is encoded by further DNA sequences in the sample. V usage is TRBV7-9 and J usage is TRBJ2-3; D remains ambiguous. The CDR3 has 11 residues. CDR1 is SEHNR, CDR2 FQNEAQ, per germline (reference sequence). Between the trimmed V and J ends, which lost 3 bases and 6 bases, there was a span of 4 bases. CDR3 DNA: TGTGCCAGCAGCTTGTCCGATACGCAGTATTTT. As protein: CASSLSDTQYF.

This chain links TRBV7-2 with TRBJ1-4; weak D call: TRBD1 (6 bases). The CDR3 is made up of 16 amino acids. Germline lookup yields CDR1 SGHTA and CDR2 FQGNSA. V shed 5 bases and J shed 8 bases, with 21 bases lying between them. The DNA of the CDR3 is TGTGCCAGCAGCCTAGGGGGTGGCGGAGGGCGCGAAAAACTGTTTTTT. Translating it yields CASSLGGGGGREKLFF. The full variable domain, completed using reference TRBV7-2 and TRBJ1-4, is GAGVSQSPSNKVTEKGKDVELRCDPISGHTALYWYRQSLGQGLEFLIYFQGNSAPDKSGLPSDRFSAERTGGSVSTLTIQRTQQEDSAVYLCASSLGGGGGREKLFFGSGTQLSVL.

J is TRBJ2-1 and V is TRBV7-3; D possibly corresponds to TRBD2 (5 bases). The germline V gene has CDR1 SGHTA and CDR2 FQGTGA. V dropped 5 bases and J dropped 4 bases, with 9 bases sitting between them. The CDR3 consists of 13 residues. The chain's CDR3 is CASSNGNYNEQFF. CDR3 bases: TGTGCCAGCAGCAACGGGAATTACAATGAGCAGTTCTTC.

The CDR3 protein is CATSSGTSGTLQETQYF. The DNA for the CDR3 is TGTGCCACCAGCAGTGGTACTAGCGGGACTTTACAAGAGACCCAGTACTTC. This rearrangement joins TRBV15 to TRBJ2-5; 10 nucleotides match TRBD2. V dropped 3 bases and J dropped 2; count of bases not matched to a gene: 9. Germline CDR1 and CDR2: LNHNV and YYDKDF (reference sequence). This CDR3 comprises 17 residues.

About this clone itself: Mismatch with germline at one junction end may stem from a read error. The CDR3, as DNA: TGTGCTAGCAGCTCGACCCTCTTGGAGACAGATACGCAGTATTTT. Translating gives CASSSTLLETDTQYF. V and J are TRBV7-7 and TRBJ2-3; D is ambiguous. CDR1 is SSHAT, CDR2 FNYEAQ, per germline (reference sequence). The CDR3 loop spans 15 amino acids.

The V call is TRBV7-2, the J call TRBJ2-3; unclear D gene. With 5 bases removed from V and 2 bases from J, the gap between germline ends came to 8 bases. There are 13 residues in the CDR3. Germline V CDR1 and CDR2: SGHTA, FQGNSA. CDR3 sequence: CASSRYLTDTQYF. CDR3 DNA sequence: TGTGCCAGCAGCCGATACCTCACAGATACGCAGTATTTT. The full variable domain, completed using reference TRBV7-2 and TRBJ2-3, is GAGVSQSPSNKVTEKGKDVELRCDPISGHTALYWYRQSLGQGLEFLIYFQGNSAPDKSGLPSDRFSAERTGGSVSTLTIQRTQQEDSAVYLCASSRYLTDTQYFGPGTRLTVL.